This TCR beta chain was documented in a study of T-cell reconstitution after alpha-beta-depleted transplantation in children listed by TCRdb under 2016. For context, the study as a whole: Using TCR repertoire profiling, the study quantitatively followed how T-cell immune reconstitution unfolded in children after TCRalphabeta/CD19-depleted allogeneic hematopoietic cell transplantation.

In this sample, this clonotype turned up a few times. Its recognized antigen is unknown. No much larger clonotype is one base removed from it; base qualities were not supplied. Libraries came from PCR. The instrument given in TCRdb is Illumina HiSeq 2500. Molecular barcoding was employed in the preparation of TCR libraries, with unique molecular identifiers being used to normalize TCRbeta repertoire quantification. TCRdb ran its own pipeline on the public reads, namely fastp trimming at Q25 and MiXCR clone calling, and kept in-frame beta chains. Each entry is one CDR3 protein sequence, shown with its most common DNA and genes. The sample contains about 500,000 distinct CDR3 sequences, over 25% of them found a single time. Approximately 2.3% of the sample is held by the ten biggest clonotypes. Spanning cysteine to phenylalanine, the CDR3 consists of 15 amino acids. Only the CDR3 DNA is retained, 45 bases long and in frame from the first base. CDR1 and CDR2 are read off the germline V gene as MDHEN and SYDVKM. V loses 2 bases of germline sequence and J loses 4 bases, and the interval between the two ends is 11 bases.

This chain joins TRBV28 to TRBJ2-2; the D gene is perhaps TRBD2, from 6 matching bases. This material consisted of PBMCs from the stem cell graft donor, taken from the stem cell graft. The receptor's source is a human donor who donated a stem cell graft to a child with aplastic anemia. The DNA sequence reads TGTGCCAGCAGTTTACCGGGAGTCGTCACCGGGGAGCTGTTTTTT. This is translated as CASSLPGVVTGELFF.